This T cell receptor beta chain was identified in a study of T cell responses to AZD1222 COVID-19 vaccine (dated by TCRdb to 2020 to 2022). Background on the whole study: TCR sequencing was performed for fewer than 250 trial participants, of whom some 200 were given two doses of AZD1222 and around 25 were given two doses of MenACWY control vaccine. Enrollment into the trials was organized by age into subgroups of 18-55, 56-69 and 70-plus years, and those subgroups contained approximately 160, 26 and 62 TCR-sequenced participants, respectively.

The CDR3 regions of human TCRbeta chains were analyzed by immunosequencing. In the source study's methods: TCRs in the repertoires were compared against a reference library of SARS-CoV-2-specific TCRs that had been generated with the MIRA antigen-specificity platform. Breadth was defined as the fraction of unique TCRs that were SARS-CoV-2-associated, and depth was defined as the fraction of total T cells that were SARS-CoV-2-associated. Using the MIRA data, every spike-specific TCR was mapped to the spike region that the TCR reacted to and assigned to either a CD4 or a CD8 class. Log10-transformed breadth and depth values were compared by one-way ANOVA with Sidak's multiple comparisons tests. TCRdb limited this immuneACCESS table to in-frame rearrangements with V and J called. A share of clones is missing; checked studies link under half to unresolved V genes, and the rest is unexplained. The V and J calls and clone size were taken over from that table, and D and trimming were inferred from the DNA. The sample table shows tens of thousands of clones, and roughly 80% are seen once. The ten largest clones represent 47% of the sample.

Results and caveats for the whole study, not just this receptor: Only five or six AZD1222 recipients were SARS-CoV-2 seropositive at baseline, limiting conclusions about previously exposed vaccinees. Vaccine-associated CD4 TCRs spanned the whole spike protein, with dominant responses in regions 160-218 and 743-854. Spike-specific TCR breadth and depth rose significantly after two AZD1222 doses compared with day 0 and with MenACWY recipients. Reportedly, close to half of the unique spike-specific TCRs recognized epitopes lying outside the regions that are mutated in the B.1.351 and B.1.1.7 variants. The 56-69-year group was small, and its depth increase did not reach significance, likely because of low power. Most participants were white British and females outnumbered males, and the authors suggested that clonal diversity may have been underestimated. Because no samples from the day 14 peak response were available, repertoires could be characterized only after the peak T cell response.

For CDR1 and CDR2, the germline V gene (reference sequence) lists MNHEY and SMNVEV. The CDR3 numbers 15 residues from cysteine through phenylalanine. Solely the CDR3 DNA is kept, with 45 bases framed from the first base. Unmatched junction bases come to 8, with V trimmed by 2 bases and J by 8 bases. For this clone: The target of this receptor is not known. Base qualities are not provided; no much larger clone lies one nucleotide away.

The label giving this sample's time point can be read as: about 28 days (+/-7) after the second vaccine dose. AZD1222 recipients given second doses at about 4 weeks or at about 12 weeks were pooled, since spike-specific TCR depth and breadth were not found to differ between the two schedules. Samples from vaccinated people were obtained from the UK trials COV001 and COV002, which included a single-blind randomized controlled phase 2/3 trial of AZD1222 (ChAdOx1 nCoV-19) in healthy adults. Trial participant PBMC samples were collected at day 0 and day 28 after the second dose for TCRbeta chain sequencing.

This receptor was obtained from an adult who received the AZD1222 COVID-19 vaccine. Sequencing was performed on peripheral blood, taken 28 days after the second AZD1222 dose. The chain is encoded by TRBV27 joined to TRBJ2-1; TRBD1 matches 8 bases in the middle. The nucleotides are TGTGCCAGCAGTTTAAGGGGACAGGCGAGGTATGAGCAGTTCTTC. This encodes CASSLRGQARYEQFF.